These 11 T cell receptor beta chains came from one sample sequenced in a study of shared clonotypes between healthy human individuals. Sequencing used immunoSEQ multiplex PCR; TCRdb keeps in-frame clones, though not all of them. The data show some 500,000 clones, approximately 94% seen once. Material for sequencing was naive CD4+ T cells sorted from blood. Subset reported: CD45RA+ positively selected. The source of these receptors is a woman between 25 and 40 years old in good health.

V and J are TRBV7-6 and TRBJ1-5; D remains unclear. V dropped 5 bases and J dropped 3 bases, with 5 bases sitting between them. Germline CDR1 and CDR2: SGHVS and FNYEAQ. This CDR3 comprises 12 residues. The CDR3 DNA reads as TGTGCCAGCAGCCCCCACAATCAGCCCCAGCATTTT. Protein sequence: CASSPHNQPQHF.

V and J are TRBV19 and TRBJ2-5, with D possibly matching TRBD1 (7 bases). Trimming removed 5 bases at V and 4 bases at J, with 14 bases between. CDR3 size: 14 residues. The germline V gene has CDR1 LNHDA and CDR2 SQIVND (reference sequence). Here the CDR3 reads CASSPRQGGETQYF. The CDR3, as DNA: TGTGCCAGTAGTCCCCGACAGGGAGGAGAGACCCAGTACTTC. The variable domain in full, with the rest retrieved from reference TRBV19 and TRBJ2-5, is DGGITQSPKYLFRKEGQNVTLSCEQNLNHDAMYWYRQDPGQGLRLIYYSQIVNDFQKGDIAEGYSVSREKKESFPLTVTSAQKNPTAFYLCASSPRQGGETQYFGPGTRLLVL.

The genes are TRBV30 and TRBJ2-5, with 7 bases that match TRBD2. The DNA end lines up better with TRBJ2-7; the J call may be wrong. This CDR3 comprises 15 residues. CDR1 GTSNPN and CDR2 SVGIG come from the germline V gene (reference sequence). CDR3: CAWSANNGGTYEQYF. CDR3 coding DNA: TGTGCCTGGAGTGCAAATAACGGGGGGACTTACGAGCAGTACTTC.

The chain combines TRBV9 with TRBJ2-5; 10 nucleotides agree with TRBD2. This CDR3 is 16 amino acids long. Germline CDR1 is SGDLS and CDR2 is YYNGEE. Trimming took 2 bases from V and 5 from J; bases not matched to a gene: 9. CDR3 in amino acids: CASSVGAGGPRETQYF. The DNA of the CDR3 is TGTGCCAGCAGCGTTGGAGCGGGAGGGCCCAGGGAGACCCAGTACTTC.

This chain links TRBV30 with TRBJ2-5; 8 bases are a match to TRBD2. The better agreement between TRBJ2-7 and the DNA end casts doubt on the J call. Germline V gene lookup returns CDR1 GTSNPN and CDR2 SVGIG (reference sequence). The CDR3 is made up of 15 amino acids. In nucleotides, the CDR3 is TGTGCCTGGACCCACTCCGGGACTAGTGGAGTCGAGCAGTACTTC. It codes for CAWTHSGTSGVEQYF.

This chain connects TRBV6-4 to TRBJ2-3; TRBD2 agrees at 10 bases. The germline V gene encodes CDR1 MRHNA and CDR2 SNTAGT. The CDR3 totals 15 residues. V shed 7 bases and J 4 bases; nucleotides not matched to a gene: 8. The CDR3 here is CASNWSGRAPDTQYF. The CDR3 DNA reads TGTGCCAGCAACTGGAGCGGGAGGGCCCCAGATACGCAGTATTTT.

The chain combines TRBV29-1 with TRBJ2-5, with D hard to call. The V gene lost 4 bases and the J gene lost 5 bases, with 8 bases spanning the gap. The CDR3 contains 11 residues. Germline-derived CDR1 and CDR2 are SQVTM and ANQGSEA. The CDR3 coding sequence is TGCAGCGTTGGTCCCGGGGAGACCCAGTACTTC. This sequence encodes CSVGPGETQYF.

The chain has TRBV27 and TRBJ1-1; 9 nucleotides agree with TRBD1. Germline V gene data show CDR1 as MNHEY and CDR2 as SMNVEV (reference sequence). This CDR3 spans 13 amino acids. J was trimmed by 6 bases and V by 6 bases; bases with no gene match: 5. The CDR3 DNA reads TGTGCCAGCAGGGGGACAGGGACGTCTGAAGCTTTCTTT. Translation gives CASRGTGTSEAFF.

The chain carries TRBV29-1 and TRBJ2-5, with 10 positions matching TRBD2. Germline CDR1 is SQVTM and CDR2 is ANQGSEA. J lost 4 bases, V lost 8 bases, and 7 bases had no gene match. The CDR3 is 13 residues long. The CDR3 region is CSHLAGVGETQYF. CDR3 nucleotides: TGCAGCCACCTAGCGGGAGTTGGAGAGACCCAGTACTTC. Looking up the rest from reference TRBV29-1 and TRBJ2-5 gives the full variable domain: SAVISQKPSRDICQRGTSLTIQCQVDSQVTMMFWYRQQPGQSLTLIATANQGSEATYESGFVIDKFPISRPNLTFSTLTVSNMSPEDSSIYLCSHLAGVGETQYFGPGTRLLVL.

This chain links TRBV18 with TRBJ1-1; D is perhaps TRBD1 (6 bases). The V end was cut by 6 bases, the J end by 2 bases, with 19 bases between. The CDR3 sequence is 16 residues long. Looked up from germline, CDR1 is KGHSH and CDR2 is LQKENI. Here the CDR3 DNA reads TGTGCCAGCTCCCCAGGAGCTTACAGGGTCAACACTGAAGCTTTCTTT. It encodes CASSPGAYRVNTEAFF.

The chain combines TRBV6-1 with TRBJ1-1, with 8 nucleotides matching TRBD1. This CDR3 has 17 amino acids. V was clipped by 4 bases and J by 5 bases; unmatched bases: 15. Germline CDR1 reads MNHNS; CDR2 reads SASEGT. As DNA, the CDR3 is TGTGCCAGCAGTGGAGCAGGGGGCCAGCGGATAGGGACTGAAGCTTTCTTT. Its translation: CASSGAGGQRIGTEAFF.